This TCR beta chain was obtained from a study of cytotoxic CD8 clonotypes in ibrutinib-treated CLL. The germline V gene has CDR1 SGHAT and CDR2 FQNNGV. Trimming left V 4 bases short and J 0 bases short, with 9 bases between. This CDR3 has 14 amino acids. Study-level findings and limits: Baseline-level clonality went beyond age-matched healthy donors and moved in step with circulating CD8+ T-cell counts.

This clone showed up just a few times. Its specificity is unknown. Data came from immunoSEQ multiplex PCR; TCRdb stores just in-frame clones and leaves some out. The data contain some 50,000 clones, around 55% of them seen just once; the ten biggest clones take up around 20%. The TCR originated in a human donor with chronic lymphocytic leukemia. Material: PBMCs, obtained after 24 months of ibrutinib treatment. This chain joins TRBV11-2 and TRBJ1-1; D call uncertain. The CDR3 region is CASSYRQMNTEAFF. The CDR3, as DNA: TGTGCCAGCAGCTACAGACAAATGAACACTGAAGCTTTCTTT. Together with reference TRBV11-2 and TRBJ1-1, the CDR3 gives the full variable domain: EAGVAQSPRYKIIEKRQSVAFWCNPISGHATLYWYQQILGQGPKLLIQFQNNGVVDDSQLPKDRFSAERLKGVDSTLKIQPAKLEDSAVYLCASSYRQMNTEAFFGQGTRLTVV.